What follows is one TCR beta chain and its context. This sequence may be a read error, since a much larger clone differs from it by one base. RNA transcripts provided the source from which TCR beta CDR3 regions were amplified. The HTBI primer set served for first-round RT-PCR of the TCR CDR3. TCRdb re-derived calls from the multiplex PCR reads in MiXCR, one entry per CDR3 protein. This table holds roughly 290,000 distinct CDR3 sequences, about 15% found once. The sample belongs to a study of T cells in Graves' hyperthyroidism and ophthalmopathy. The source material was blood. The source is a woman in her sixties with Graves' ophthalmopathy.

The CDR3 spells CSARDLAGADLNSPLHF. For the CDR3, the DNA is TGCAGTGCTAGAGATCTGGCCGGGGCGGACCTTAATTCACCCCTCCACTTT. The gene calls are TRBV20-1 and TRBJ1-6, with D perhaps TRBD1 (5 bases). V was shortened by 0 bases and J by 6 bases, with 18 bases between the two germline ends. The CDR3 is 17 amino acids. Germline V gene lookup returns CDR1 DFQATT and CDR2 SNEGSKA (reference sequence).